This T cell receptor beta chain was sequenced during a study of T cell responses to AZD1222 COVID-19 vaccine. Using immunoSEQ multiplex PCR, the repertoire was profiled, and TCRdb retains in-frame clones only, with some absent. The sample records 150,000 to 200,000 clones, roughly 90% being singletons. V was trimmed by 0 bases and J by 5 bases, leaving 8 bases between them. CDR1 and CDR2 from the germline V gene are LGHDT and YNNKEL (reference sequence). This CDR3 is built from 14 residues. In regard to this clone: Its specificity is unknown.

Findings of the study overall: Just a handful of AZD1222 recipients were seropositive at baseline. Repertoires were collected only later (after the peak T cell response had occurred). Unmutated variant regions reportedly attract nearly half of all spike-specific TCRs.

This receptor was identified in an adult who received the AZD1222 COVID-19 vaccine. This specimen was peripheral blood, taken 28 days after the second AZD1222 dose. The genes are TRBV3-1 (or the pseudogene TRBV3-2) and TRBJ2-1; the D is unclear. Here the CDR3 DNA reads TGTGCCAGCAGCCAAGATGGCTGGCACAATGAGCAGTTCTTC. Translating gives CASSQDGWHNEQFF.